Presented here are 4 T cell receptor beta chains from one specimen sequenced in a study of T cell changes during pregnancy in multiple sclerosis. Here immunoSEQ multiplex PCR was the method, and the copy in TCRdb shows in-frame clones only, minus some. The profile shows roughly 35,000 clones, 85% to 90% of them singletons. Sample: CD8+ T cells from peripheral blood mononuclear cells, taken after pregnancy. Source of these receptors: a female donor with multiple sclerosis, enrolled in a pregnancy study.

J is TRBJ2-3 and V is TRBV7-6; 10 positions match TRBD2. CDR3 length: 16 amino acids. Germline CDR1 and CDR2: SGHVS and FNYEAQ. The trim removed 3 bases at V and 0 bases at J, leaving 3 bases unmatched. The CDR3 spells CASSFLAGGSTDTQYF. The CDR3 nucleotides are TGTGCCAGCAGCTTTTTAGCGGGGGGAAGCACAGATACGCAGTATTTT.

V usage is TRBV5-6 and J usage is TRBJ1-2; D is unresolved. V was shortened by 3 bases and J by 2 bases, with 11 bases between the two germline ends. Germline V gene sequence: CDR1 SGHDT, CDR2 YYEEEE. This CDR3 is built from 14 residues. The CDR3 DNA follows: TGTGCCAGCAGCTCCCTAGACTGGAACTATGGCTACACCTTC. As protein: CASSSLDWNYGYTF.

This chain uses TRBV7-9 with TRBJ1-2; no definite D call. Germline V gene data show CDR1 as SEHNR and CDR2 as FQNEAQ (reference sequence). Trimming stripped 1 base from V and 8 bases from J, with 11 bases between. The CDR3 sequence is 13 residues long. CDR3 loop: CASSLGPARGYTF. The CDR3 DNA follows: TGTGCCAGCAGCTTAGGCCCAGCGCGGGGCTACACCTTC.

The chain couples TRBV7-2 to TRBJ2-7; the D gene is possibly TRBD2 (7 bases). There are 15 residues in the CDR3. Germline V lookup: CDR1 SGHTA, CDR2 FQGNSA. Trimming took off 7 bases at V and 4 bases at J, with 20 bases between the two ends. CDR3 in amino acids: CASTGREGGGYEQYF. The DNA of the CDR3 is TGTGCCAGCACCGGAAGGGAAGGGGGGGGATACGAGCAGTACTTC.